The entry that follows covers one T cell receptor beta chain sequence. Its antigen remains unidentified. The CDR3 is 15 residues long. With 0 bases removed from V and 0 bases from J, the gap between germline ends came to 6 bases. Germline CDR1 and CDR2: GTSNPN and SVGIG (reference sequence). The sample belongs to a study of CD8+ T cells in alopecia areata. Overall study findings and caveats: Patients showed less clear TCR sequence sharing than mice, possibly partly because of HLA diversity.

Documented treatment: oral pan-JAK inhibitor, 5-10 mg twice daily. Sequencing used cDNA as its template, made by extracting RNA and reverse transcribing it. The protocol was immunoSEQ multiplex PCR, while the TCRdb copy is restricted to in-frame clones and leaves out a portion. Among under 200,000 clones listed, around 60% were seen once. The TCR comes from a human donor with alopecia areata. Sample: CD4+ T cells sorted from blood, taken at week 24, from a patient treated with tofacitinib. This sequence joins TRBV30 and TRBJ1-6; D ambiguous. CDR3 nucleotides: TGTGCCTGGAGTGTCGTGAGCTCCTATAATTCACCCCTCCACTTT. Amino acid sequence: CAWSVVSSYNSPLHF.